This T cell receptor beta chain was obtained from a study of blood T cell repertoires in COVID-19. Per germline, CDR1 MNHNY and CDR2 SVGAGI (reference sequence). This CDR3 has 15 amino acids. The V end was cut by 4 bases, the J end by 0 bases, with 10 bases between. Using immunoSEQ multiplex PCR, the repertoire was profiled, and TCRdb retains in-frame clones only, with some absent. The sample shows 140,000 or so clones, approximately 89% of them seen only once. The specimen was peripheral blood. This sequence joins TRBV6-6 and TRBJ1-5; D might be TRBD1 (5 bases). The sequence came from a man in his 60s with active or convalescent COVID-19. The CDR3 sequence is CASSSQGGSNQPQHF. Here the CDR3 DNA reads TGTGCCAGCAGTTCTCAGGGCGGTAGCAATCAGCCCCAGCATTTT.